This T cell receptor (beta chain) came from a study of cytotoxic CD8 clonotypes in ibrutinib-treated CLL. The CDR3 is 15 residues long. Germline CDR1 and CDR2: MNHEY and SMNVEV (reference sequence). The J segment lost 7 bases and the V segment lost 5 bases, leaving 9 bases of the junction unmatched. To note about this clone: Its antigen remains unknown.

Study-level points and caveats: Baseline-level clonality went beyond age-matched healthy donors and moved in step with circulating CD8+ T-cell counts. Public clonotypes, found uncommonly, either contracted or stayed stable on treatment.

Using immunoSEQ multiplex PCR, the repertoire was profiled, and TCRdb retains in-frame clones only, with some absent. The table includes tens of thousands of clones, around 52% detected once. J is TRBJ1-5 and V is TRBV27; 9 nucleotides line up with TRBD1. The clonotype comes from a human donor with chronic lymphocytic leukemia. The sequencing here drew on PBMCs, taken after 12 months of ibrutinib treatment. The CDR3 DNA reads TGTGCCAGCAGTCCGGGACAGGGAATCGGACAGCCCCAGCATTTT. Encoded protein: CASSPGQGIGQPQHF.